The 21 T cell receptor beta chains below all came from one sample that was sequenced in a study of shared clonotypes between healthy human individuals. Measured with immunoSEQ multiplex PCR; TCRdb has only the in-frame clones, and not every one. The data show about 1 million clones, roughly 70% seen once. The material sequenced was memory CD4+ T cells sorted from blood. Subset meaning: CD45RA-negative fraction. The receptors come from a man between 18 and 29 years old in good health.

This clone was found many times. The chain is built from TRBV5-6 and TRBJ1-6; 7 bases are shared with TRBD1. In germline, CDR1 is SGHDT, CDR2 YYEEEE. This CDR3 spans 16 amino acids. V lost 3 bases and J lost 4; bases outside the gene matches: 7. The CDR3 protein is CASSYAGTAYNSPLHF. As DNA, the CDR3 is TGTGCCAGCAGCTACGCCGGGACAGCGTATAATTCACCCCTCCACTTT.

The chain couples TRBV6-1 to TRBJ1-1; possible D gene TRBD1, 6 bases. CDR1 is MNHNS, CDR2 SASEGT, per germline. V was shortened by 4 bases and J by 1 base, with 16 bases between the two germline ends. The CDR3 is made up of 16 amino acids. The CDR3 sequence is CASSASGAGKNTEAFF. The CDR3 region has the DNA TGTGCCAGCAGTGCCTCAGGGGCCGGGAAGAACACTGAAGCTTTCTTT.

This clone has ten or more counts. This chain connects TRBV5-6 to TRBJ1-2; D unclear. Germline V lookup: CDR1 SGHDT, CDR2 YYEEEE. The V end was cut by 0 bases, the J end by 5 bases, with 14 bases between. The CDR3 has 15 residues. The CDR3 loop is CASSLASGGYYGYTF. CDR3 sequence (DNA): TGTGCCAGCAGCTTGGCTTCTGGAGGATATTATGGCTACACCTTC.

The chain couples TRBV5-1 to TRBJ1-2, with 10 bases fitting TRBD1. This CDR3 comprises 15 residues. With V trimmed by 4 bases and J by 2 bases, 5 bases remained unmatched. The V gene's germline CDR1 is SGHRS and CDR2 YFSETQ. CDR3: CASSRDRGRNYGYTF. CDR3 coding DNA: TGCGCCAGCAGCCGTGACAGGGGGCGAAACTATGGCTACACCTTC.

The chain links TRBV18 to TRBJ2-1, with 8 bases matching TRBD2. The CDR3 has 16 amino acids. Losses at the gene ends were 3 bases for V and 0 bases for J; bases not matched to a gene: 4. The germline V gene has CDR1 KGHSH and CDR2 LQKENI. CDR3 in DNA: TGTGCCAGCTCACCTCAGAGCGGGAGCTCCTACAATGAGCAGTTCTTC. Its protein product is CASSPQSGSSYNEQFF.

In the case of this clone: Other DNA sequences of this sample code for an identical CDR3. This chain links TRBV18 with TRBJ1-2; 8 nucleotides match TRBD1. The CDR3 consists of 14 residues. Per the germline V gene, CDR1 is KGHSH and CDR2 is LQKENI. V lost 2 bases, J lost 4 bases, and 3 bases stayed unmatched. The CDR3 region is CASSPGQGSYGYTF. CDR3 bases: TGTGCCAGCTCACCAGGACAGGGTTCCTATGGCTACACCTTC.

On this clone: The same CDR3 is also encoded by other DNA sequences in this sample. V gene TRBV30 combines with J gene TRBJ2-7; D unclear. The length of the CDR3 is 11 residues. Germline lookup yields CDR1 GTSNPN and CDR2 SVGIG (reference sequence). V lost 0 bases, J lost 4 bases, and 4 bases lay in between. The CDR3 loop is CAWSVRYEQYF. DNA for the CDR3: TGTGCCTGGAGTGTACGGTACGAGCAGTACTTC.

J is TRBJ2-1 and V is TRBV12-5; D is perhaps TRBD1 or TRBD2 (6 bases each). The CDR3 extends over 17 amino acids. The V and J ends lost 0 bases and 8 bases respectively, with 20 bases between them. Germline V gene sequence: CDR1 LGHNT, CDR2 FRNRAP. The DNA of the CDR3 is TGTGCTAGTGGTTTGGTATTAGGGGGGCCACGCCTCGATGAGCAGTTCTTC. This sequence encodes CASGLVLGGPRLDEQFF.

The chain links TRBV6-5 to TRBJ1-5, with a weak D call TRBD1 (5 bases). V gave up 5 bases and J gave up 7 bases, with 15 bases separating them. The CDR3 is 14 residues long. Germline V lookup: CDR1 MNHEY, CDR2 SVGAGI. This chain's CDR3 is CASSRSGWGQPQHF. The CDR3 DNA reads TGTGCCAGCAGTAGATCAGGGTGGGGGCAGCCCCAGCATTTT.

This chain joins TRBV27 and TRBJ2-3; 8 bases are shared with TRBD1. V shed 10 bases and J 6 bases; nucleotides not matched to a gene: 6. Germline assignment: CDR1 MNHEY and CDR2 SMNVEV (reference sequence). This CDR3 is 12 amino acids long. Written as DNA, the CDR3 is TGTGCCACCCGGACAGGGACGGATACGCAGTATTTT. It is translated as CATRTGTDTQYF.

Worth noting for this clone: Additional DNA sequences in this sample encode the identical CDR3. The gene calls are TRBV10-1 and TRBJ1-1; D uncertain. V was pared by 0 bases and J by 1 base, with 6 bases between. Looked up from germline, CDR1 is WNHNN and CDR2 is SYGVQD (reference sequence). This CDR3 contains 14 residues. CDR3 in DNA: TGCGCCAGCAGTGAGTCAGGGAGGAACACTGAAGCTTTCTTT. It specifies CASSESGRNTEAFF.

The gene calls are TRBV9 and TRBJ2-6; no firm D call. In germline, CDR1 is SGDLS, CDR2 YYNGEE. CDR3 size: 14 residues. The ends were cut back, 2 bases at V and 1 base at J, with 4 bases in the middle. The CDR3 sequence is CASSVESGANVLTF. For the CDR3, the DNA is TGTGCCAGCAGCGTGGAGTCTGGGGCCAACGTCCTGACTTTC.

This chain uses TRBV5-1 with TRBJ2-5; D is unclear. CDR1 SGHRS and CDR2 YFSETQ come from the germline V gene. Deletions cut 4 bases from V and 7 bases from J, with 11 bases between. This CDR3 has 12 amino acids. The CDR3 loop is CASSPFGGTQYF. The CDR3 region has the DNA TGCGCCAGCAGCCCGTTCGGCGGGACCCAGTACTTC. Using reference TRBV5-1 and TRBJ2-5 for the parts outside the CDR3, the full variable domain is KAGVTQTPRYLIKTRGQQVTLSCSPISGHRSVSWYQQTPGQGLQFLFEYFSETQRNKGNFPGRFSGRQFSNSRSEMNVSTLELGDSALYLCASSPFGGTQYFGPGTRLLVL.

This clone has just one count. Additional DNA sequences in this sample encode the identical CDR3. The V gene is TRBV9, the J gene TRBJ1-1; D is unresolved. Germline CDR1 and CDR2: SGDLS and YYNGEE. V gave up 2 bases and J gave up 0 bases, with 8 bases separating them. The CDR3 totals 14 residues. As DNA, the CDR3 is TGTGCCAGCAGCGTGGGCGGAATGAACACTGAAGCTTTCTTT. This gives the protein CASSVGGMNTEAFF.

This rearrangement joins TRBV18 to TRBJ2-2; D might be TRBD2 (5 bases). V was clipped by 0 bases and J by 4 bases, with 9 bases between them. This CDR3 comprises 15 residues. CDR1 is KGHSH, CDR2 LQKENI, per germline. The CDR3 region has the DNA TGTGCCAGCTCACCACCTGCGAGGGTCACCGGGGAGCTGTTTTTT. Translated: CASSPPARVTGELFF.

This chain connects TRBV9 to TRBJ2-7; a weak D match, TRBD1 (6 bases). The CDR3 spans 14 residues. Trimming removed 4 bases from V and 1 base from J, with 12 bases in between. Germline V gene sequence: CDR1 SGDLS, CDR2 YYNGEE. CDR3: CASSLQGLSYEQYF. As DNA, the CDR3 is TGTGCCAGCAGCCTACAGGGTCTTTCCTACGAGCAGTACTTC.

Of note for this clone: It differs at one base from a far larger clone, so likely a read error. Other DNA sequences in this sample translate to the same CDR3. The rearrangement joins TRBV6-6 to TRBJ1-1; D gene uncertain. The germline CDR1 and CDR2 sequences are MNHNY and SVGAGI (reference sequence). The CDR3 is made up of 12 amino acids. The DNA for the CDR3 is TGTGCCAGCAGTTACTCAGACACTGAGGCTTTCTTT. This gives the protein CASSYSDTEAFF.

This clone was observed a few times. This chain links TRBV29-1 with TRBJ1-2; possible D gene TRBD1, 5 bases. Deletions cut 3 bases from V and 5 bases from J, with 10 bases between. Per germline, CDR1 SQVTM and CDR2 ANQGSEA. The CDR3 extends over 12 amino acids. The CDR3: CSVDAGKYGYTF. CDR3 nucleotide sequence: TGCAGCGTTGATGCAGGGAAGTATGGCTACACCTTC.

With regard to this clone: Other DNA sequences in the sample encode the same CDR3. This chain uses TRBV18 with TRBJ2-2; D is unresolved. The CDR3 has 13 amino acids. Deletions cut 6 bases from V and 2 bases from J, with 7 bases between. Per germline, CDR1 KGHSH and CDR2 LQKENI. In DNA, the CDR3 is TGTGCCAGCTCCGACGGAAACACCGGGGAGCTGTTTTTT. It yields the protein CASSDGNTGELFF.

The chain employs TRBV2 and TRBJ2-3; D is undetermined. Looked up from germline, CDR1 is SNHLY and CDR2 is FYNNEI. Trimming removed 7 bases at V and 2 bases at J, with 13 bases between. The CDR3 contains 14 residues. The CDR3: CASTPTPLTDTQYF. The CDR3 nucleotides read TGTGCCAGCACTCCCACTCCACTCACAGATACGCAGTATTTT.

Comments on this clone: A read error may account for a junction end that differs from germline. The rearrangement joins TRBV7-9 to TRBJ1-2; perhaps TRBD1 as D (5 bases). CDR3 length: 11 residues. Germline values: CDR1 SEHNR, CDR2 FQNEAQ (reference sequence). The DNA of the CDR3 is TGTGCCAGCAGCTTAGATACAGGTTCCTTCTTC. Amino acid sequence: CASSLDTGSFF.